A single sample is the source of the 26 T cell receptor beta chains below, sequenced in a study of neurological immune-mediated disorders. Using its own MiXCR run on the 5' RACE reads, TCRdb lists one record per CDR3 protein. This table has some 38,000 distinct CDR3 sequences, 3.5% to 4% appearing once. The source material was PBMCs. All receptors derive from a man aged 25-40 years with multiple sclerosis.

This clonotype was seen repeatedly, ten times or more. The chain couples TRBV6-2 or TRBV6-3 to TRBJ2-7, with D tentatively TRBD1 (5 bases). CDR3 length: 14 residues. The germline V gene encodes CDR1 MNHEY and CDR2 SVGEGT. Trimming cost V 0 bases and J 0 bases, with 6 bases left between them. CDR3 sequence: CASSYSTDSYEQYF. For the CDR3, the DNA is TGTGCCAGCAGTTACTCGACAGACTCCTACGAGCAGTACTTC.

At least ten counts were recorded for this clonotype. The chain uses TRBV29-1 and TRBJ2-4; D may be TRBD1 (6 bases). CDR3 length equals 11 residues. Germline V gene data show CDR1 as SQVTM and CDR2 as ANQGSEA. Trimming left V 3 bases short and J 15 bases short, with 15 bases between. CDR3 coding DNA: TGCAGCGTTGAGTGGCAGGGGATTTCGTACTTC. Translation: CSVEWQGISYF.

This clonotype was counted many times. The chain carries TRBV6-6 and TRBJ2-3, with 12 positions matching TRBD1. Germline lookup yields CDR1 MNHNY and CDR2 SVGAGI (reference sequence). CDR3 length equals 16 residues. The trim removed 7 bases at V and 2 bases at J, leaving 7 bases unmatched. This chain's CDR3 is CASIPGTGGTTDTQYF. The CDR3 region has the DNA TGTGCCAGCATCCCAGGGACAGGGGGCACCACAGATACGCAGTATTTT.

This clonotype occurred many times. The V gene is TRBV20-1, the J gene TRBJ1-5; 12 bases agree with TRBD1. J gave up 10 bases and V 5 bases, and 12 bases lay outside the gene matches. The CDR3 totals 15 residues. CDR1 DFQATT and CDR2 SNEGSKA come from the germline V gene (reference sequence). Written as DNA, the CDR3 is TGCAGTGCTGTATCCGGGACAGGGGGCCCGGGTCCCCAGCATTTT. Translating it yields CSAVSGTGGPGPQHF.

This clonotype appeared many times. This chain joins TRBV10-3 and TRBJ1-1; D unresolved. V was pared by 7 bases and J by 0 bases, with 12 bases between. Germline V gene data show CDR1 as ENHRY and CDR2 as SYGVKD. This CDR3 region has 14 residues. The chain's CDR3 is CAITLTPMNTEAFF. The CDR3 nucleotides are TGTGCCATCACCCTCACTCCCATGAACACTGAAGCTTTCTTT.

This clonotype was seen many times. CDR3 DNA: TGTGCCAGCAGCCCTGGACACTCCGGGGGAAACTATGGCTACACCTTC. It is translated as CASSPGHSGGNYGYTF. The rearrangement links TRBV12-3 or TRBV12-4 to TRBJ1-2; D is perhaps TRBD1 (5 bases). The CDR3 consists of 16 residues. V lost 6 bases and J 2 bases, leaving 19 bases between the germline ends.

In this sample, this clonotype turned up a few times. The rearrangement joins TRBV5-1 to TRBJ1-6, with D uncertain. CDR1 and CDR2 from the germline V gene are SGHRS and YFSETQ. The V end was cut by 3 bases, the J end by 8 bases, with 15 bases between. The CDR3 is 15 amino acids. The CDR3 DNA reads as TGCGCCAGCAGCTCGGACGGTTACCTAGATTCACCCCTCCACTTT. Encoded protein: CASSSDGYLDSPLHF.

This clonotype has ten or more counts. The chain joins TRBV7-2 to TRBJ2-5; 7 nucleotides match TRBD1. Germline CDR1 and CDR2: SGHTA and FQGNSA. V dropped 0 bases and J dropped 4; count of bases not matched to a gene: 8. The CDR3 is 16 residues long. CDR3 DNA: TGTGCCAGCAGCTTAGCGGACGACAGGGTTGGAGAGACCCAGTACTTC. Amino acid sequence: CASSLADDRVGETQYF.

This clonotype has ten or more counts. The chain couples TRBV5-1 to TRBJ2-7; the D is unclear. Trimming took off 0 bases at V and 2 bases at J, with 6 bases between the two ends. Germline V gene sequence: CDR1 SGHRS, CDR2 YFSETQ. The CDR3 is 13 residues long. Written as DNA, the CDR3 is TGCGCCAGCAGCTTGGTCCGGACCTACGAGCAGTACTTC. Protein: CASSLVRTYEQYF. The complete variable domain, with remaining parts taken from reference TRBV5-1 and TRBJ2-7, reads KAGVTQTPRYLIKTRGQQVTLSCSPISGHRSVSWYQQTPGQGLQFLFEYFSETQRNKGNFPGRFSGRQFSNSRSEMNVSTLELGDSALYLCASSLVRTYEQYFGPGTRLTVT.

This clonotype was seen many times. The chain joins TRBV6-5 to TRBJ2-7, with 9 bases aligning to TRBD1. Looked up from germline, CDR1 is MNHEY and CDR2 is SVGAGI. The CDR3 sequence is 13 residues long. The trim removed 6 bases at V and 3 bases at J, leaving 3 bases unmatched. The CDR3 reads CASSPDRGYEQYF. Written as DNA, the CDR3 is TGTGCCAGCAGCCCGGACAGGGGCTACGAGCAGTACTTC.

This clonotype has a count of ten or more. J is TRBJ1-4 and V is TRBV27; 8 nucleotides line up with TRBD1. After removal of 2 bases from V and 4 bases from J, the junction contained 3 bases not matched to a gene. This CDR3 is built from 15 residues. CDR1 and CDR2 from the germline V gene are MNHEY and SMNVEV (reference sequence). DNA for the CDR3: TGTGCCAGCAGTTTAGGGGACAGGAGTAATGAAAAACTGTTTTTT. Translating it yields CASSLGDRSNEKLFF.

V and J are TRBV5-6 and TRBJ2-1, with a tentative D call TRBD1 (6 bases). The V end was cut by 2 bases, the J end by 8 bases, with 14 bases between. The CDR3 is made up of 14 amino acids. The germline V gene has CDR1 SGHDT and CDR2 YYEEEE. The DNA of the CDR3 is TGTGCCAGCAGCTTTGGGGGCCCAGGGTATGAGCAGTTCTTC. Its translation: CASSFGGPGYEQFF.

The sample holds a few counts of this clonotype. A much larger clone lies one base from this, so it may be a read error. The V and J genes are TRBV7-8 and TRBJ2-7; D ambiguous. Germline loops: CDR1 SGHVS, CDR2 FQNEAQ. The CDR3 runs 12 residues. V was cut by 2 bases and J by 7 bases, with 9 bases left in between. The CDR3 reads CASSLQFQEQYF. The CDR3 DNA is TGTGCCAGCAGCTTACAGTTCCAAGAGCAGTACTTC. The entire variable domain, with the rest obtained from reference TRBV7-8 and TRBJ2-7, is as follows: GAGVSQSPRYKVAKRGQDVALRCDPISGHVSLFWYQQALGQGPEFLTYFQNEAQLDKSGLPSDRFFAERPEGSVSTLKIQRTQQEDSAVYLCASSLQFQEQYFGPGTRLTVT.

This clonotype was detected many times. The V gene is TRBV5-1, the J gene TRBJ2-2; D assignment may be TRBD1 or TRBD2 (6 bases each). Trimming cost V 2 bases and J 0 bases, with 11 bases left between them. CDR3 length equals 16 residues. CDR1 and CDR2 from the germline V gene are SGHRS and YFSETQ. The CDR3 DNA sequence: TGCGCCAGCAGCTTTCGGGGGCGAACGAACACCGGGGAGCTGTTTTTT. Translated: CASSFRGRTNTGELFF.

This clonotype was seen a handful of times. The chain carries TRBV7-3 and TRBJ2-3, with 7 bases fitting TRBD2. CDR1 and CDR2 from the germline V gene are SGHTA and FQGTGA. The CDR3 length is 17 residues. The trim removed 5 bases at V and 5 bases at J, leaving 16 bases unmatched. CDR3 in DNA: TGTGCCAGCAGCCCCCACGGAGGAGCGGGGAAGTTAGATACGCAGTATTTT. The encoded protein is CASSPHGGAGKLDTQYF. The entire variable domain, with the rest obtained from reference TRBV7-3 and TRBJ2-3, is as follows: GAGVSQTPSNKVTEKGKYVELRCDPISGHTALYWYRQSLGQGPEFLIYFQGTGAADDSGLPNDRFFAVRPEGSVSTLKIQRTERGDSAVYLCASSPHGGAGKLDTQYFGPGTRLTVL.

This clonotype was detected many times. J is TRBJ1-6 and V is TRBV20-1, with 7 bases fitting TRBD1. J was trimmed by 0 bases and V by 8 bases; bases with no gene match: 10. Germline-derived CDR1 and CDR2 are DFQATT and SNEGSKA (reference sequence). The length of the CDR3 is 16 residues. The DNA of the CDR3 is TGCAGTCCCTTCGGACAGGCGAGCTCCTATAATTCACCCCTCCACTTT. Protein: CSPFGQASSYNSPLHF.

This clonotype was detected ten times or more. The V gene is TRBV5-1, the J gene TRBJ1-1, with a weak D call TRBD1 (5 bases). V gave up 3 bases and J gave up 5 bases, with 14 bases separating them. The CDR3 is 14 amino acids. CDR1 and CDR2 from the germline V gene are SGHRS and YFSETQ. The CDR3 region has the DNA TGCGCCAGCAGCTCTGAAAGCGCAGGGACTGAAGCTTTCTTT. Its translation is CASSSESAGTEAFF.

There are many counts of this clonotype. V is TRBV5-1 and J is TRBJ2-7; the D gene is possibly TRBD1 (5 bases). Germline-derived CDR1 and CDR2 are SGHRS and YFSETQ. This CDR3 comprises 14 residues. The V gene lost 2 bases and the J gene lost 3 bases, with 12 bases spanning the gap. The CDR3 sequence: CASSLSGRDYEQYF. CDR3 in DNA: TGCGCCAGCAGCTTATCTGGCAGGGACTACGAGCAGTACTTC. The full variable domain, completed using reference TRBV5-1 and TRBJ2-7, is KAGVTQTPRYLIKTRGQQVTLSCSPISGHRSVSWYQQTPGQGLQFLFEYFSETQRNKGNFPGRFSGRQFSNSRSEMNVSTLELGDSALYLCASSLSGRDYEQYFGPGTRLTVT.

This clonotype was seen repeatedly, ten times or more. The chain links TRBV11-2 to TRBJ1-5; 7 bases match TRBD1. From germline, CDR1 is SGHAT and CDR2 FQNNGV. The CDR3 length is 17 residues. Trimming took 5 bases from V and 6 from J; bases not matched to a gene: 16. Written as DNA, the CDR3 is TGTGCCAGCAGCCAGGGGGGAGGTTTGATCGATATTCAGCCCCAGCATTTT. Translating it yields CASSQGGGLIDIQPQHF.

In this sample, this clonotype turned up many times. The chain's CDR3 is CASSESSGTKETQYF. The CDR3 DNA sequence: TGTGCCAGCAGTGAGTCTTCTGGGACTAAAGAGACCCAGTACTTC. The V gene is TRBV2, the J gene TRBJ2-5; 7 positions agree with TRBD2. Germline CDR1 SNHLY, CDR2 FYNNEI. With 3 bases clipped from V and 3 bases from J, the junction kept 7 bases outside the gene matches. CDR3 length equals 15 residues.

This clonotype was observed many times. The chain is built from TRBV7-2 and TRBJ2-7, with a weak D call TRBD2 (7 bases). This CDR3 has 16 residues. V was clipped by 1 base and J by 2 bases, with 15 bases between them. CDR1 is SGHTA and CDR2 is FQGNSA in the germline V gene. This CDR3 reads CASSLESTGRAYEQYF. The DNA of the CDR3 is TGTGCCAGCAGCTTAGAAAGTACAGGGAGGGCCTACGAGCAGTACTTC.

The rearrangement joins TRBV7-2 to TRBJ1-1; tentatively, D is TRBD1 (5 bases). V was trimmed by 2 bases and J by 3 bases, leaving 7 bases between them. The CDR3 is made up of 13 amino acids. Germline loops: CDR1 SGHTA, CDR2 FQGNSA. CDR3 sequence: CASSLLGDTEAFF. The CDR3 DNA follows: TGTGCCAGCAGCTTATTAGGGGACACTGAAGCTTTCTTT.

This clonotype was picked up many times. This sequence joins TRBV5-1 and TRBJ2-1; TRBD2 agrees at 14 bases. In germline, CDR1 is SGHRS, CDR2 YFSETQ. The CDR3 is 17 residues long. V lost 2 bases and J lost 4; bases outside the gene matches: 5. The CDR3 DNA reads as TGCGCCAGCAGCTTCGGGACTAGCGGGGGCCCTTACAATGAGCAGTTCTTC. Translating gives CASSFGTSGGPYNEQFF.

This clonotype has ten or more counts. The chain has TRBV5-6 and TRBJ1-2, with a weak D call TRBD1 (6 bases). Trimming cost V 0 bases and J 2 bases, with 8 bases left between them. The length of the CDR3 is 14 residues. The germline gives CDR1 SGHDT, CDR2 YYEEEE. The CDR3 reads CASSLVQGNYGYTF. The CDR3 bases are TGTGCCAGCAGCTTGGTCCAGGGGAACTATGGCTACACCTTC.

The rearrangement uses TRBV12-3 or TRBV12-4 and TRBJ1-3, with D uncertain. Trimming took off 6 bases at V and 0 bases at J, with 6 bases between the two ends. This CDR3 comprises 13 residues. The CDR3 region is CASRVASGNTIYF. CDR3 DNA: TGTGCCAGCAGGGTAGCCTCTGGAAACACCATATATTTT.

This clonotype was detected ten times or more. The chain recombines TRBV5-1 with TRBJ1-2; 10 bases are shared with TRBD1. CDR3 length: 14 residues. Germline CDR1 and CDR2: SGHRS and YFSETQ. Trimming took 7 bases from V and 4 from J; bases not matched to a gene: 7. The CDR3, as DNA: TGCGCCAGCGGCCCGGGACAGGGGTCCTATGGCTACACCTTC. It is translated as CASGPGQGSYGYTF. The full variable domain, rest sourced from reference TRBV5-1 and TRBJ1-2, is KAGVTQTPRYLIKTRGQQVTLSCSPISGHRSVSWYQQTPGQGLQFLFEYFSETQRNKGNFPGRFSGRQFSNSRSEMNVSTLELGDSALYLCASGPGQGSYGYTFGSGTRLTVV.